This TCR beta chain was retrieved from a study of OX40 agonist ivuxolimab in advanced cancers. Produced via immunoSEQ multiplex PCR; TCRdb's table is partial and in-frame only. This table holds some 70,000 clones, about 86% found once. In this sample, this clone turned up once. Blood specimens came from baseline, cycle 4 day 1, and cycle 7 day 1. The germline gives CDR1 KGHSH, CDR2 LQKENI. V was cut by 3 bases and J by 8 bases, with 10 bases left in between. The length of the CDR3 is 12 residues. V is TRBV18 and J is TRBJ1-2; TRBD1 might be the D (6 bases). Source: CD4+ or CD8+ T cells sorted from blood, taken in a trial of the OX40 agonist ivuxolimab. The clonotype originates from an adult with an advanced solid tumor such as melanoma, head and neck, liver or kidney cancer. CDR3 in DNA: TGTGCCAGCTCACCGGGAGACAGGGGCTACACCTTC. It specifies CASSPGDRGYTF.